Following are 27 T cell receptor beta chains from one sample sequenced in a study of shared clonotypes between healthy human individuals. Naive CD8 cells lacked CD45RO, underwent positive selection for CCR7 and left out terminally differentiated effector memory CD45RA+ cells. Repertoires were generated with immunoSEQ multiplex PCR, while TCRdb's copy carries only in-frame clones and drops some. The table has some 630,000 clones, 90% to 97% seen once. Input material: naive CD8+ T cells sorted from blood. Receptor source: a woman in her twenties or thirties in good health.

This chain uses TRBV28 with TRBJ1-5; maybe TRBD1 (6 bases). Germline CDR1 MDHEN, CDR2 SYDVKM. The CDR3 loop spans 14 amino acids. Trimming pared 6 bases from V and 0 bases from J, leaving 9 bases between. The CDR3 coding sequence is TGTGCCAGCAGCCAGACAGGTAGCAATCAGCCCCAGCATTTT. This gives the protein CASSQTGSNQPQHF.

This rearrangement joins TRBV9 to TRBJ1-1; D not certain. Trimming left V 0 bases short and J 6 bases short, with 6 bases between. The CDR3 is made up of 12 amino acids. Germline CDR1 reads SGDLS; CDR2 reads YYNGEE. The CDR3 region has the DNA TGTGCCAGCAGCGTAGATTCGTCTGAAGCTTTCTTT. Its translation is CASSVDSSEAFF.

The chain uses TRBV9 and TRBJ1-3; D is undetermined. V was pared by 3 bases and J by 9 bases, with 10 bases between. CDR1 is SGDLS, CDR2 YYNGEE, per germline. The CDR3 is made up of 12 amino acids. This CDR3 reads CASSADGSTIYF. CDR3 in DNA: TGTGCCAGCAGCGCGGACGGTAGCACCATATATTTT.

The CDR3 here is CASSFNRGGRQETQYF. The CDR3 coding sequence is TGTGCCAGCAGCTTTAACAGGGGAGGGCGTCAAGAGACCCAGTACTTC. The gene calls are TRBV7-6 and TRBJ2-5; D could derive from TRBD1 or TRBD2 (7 bases each). The CDR3 contains 16 residues. CDR1 and CDR2 (germline): SGHVS, FNYEAQ. Trimming shortened V by 3 bases and J by 2 bases, and 16 bases separated the two germline ends.

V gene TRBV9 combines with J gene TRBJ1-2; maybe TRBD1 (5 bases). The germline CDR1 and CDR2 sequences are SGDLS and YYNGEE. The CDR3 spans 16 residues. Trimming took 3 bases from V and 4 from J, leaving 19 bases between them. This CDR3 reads CASSGQRAVMGYGYTF. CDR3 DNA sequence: TGTGCCAGCAGCGGACAGAGGGCGGTAATGGGCTATGGCTACACCTTC.

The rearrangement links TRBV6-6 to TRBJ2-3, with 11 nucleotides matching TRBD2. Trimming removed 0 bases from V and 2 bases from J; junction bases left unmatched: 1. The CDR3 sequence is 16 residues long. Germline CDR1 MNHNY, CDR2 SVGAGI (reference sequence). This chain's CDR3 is CASSYSGLADTDTQYF. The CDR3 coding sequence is TGTGCCAGCAGTTACTCGGGACTAGCGGACACAGATACGCAGTATTTT.

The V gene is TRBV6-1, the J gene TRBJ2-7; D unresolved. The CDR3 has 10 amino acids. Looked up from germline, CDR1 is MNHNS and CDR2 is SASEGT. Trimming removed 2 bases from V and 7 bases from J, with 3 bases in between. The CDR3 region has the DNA TGTGCCAGCAGTGAAACGGAGCAGTACTTC. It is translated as CASSETEQYF.

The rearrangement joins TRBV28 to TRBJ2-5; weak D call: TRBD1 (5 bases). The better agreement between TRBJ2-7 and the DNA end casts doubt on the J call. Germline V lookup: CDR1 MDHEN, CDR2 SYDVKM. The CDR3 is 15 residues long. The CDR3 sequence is CASSLDSTLGHEQYF. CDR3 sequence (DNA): TGTGCCAGCAGTCTTGACAGCACCCTTGGGCACGAGCAGTACTTC.

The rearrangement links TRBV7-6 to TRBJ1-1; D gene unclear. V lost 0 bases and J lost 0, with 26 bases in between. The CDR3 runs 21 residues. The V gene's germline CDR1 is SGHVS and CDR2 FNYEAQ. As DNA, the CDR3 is TGTGCCAGCAGCTTAGCGTGGGGAAACCCGGCGTCCGCCTTGATGAACACTGAAGCTTTCTTT. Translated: CASSLAWGNPASALMNTEAFF.

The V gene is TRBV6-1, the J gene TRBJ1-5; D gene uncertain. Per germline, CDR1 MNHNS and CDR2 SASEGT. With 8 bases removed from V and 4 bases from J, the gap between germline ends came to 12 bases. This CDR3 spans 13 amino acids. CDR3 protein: CASAGGGNQPQHF. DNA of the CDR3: TGTGCCAGCGCAGGAGGAGGGAATCAGCCCCAGCATTTT.

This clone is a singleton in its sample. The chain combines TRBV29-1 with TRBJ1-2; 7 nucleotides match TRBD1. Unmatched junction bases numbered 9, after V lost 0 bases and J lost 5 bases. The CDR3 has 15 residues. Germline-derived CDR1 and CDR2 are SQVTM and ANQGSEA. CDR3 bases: TGCAGCGTTGAAGATATTAGGGGGCAGGGTTATGGCTACACCTTC. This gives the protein CSVEDIRGQGYGYTF. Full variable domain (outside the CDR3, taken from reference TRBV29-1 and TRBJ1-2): SAVISQKPSRDICQRGTSLTIQCQVDSQVTMMFWYRQQPGQSLTLIATANQGSEATYESGFVIDKFPISRPNLTFSTLTVSNMSPEDSSIYLCSVEDIRGQGYGYTFGSGTRLTVV.

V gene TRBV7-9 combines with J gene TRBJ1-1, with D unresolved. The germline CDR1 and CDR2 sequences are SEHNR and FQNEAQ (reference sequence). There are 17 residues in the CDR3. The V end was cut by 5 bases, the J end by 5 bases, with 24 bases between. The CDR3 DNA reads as TGTGCCAGCAGCGTCCCCGCGAACGAAAACCTTGGGACTGAAGCTTTCTTT. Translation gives CASSVPANENLGTEAFF.

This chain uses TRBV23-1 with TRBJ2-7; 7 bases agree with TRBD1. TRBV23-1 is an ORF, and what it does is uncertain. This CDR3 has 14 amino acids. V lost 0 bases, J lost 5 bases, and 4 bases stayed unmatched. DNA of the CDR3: TGCGCCAGCAGTCAATCGAAAGGGGGCCACGAGCAGTACTTC. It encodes CASSQSKGGHEQYF.

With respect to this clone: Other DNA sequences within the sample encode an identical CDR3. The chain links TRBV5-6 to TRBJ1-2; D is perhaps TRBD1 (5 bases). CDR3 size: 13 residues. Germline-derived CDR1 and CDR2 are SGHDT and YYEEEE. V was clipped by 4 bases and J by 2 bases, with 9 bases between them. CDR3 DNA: TGTGCCAGCAGCCCGGGGCAGAACTATGGCTACACCTTC. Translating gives CASSPGQNYGYTF.

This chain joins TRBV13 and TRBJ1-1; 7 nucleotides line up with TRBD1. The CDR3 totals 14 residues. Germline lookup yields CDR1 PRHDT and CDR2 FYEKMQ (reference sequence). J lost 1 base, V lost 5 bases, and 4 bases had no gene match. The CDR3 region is CASSAYRGNTEAFF. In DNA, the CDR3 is TGTGCCAGCAGCGCGTACAGGGGGAACACTGAAGCTTTCTTT.

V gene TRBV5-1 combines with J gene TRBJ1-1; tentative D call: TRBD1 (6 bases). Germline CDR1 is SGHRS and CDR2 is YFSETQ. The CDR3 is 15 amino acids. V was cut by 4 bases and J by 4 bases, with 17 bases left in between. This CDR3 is CASSATGTRITEAFF. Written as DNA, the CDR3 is TGCGCCAGCAGCGCCACAGGGACCCGGATCACTGAAGCTTTCTTT.

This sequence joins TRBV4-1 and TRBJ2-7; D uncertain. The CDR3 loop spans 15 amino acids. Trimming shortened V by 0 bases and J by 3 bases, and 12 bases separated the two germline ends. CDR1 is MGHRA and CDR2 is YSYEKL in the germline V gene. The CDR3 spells CASSQDTGPLYEQYF. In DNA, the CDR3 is TGCGCCAGCAGCCAAGATACGGGTCCTCTCTACGAGCAGTACTTC.

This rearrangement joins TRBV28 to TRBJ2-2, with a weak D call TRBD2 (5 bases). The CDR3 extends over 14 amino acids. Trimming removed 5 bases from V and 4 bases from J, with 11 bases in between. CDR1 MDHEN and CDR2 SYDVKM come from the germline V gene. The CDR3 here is CASSEGVSTGELFF. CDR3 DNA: TGTGCCAGCAGTGAGGGAGTCAGCACCGGGGAGCTGTTTTTT.

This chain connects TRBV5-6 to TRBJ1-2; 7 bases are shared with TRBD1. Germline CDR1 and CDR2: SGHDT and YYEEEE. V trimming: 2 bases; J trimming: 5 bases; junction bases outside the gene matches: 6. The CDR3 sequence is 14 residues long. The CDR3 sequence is CASSLGGDRYGYTF. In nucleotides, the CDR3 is TGTGCCAGCAGCTTAGGGGGCGATAGGTATGGCTACACCTTC.

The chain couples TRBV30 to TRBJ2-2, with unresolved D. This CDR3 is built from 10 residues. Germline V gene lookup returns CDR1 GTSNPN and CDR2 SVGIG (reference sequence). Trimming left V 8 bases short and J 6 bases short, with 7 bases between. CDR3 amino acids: CASLAGELFF. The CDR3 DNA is TGTGCCAGCTTAGCCGGGGAGCTGTTTTTT. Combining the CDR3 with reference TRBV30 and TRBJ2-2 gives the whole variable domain SQTIHQWPATLVQPVGSPLSLECTVEGTSNPNLYWYRQAAGRGLQLLFYSVGIGQISSEVPQNLSASRPQDRQFILSSKKLLLSDSGFYLCASLAGELFFGEGSRLTVL.

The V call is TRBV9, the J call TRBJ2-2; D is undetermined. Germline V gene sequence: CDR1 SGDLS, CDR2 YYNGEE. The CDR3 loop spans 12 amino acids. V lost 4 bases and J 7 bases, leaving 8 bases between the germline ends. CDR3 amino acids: CASSPFVGELFF. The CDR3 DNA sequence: TGTGCCAGCAGCCCCTTCGTCGGGGAGCTGTTTTTT.

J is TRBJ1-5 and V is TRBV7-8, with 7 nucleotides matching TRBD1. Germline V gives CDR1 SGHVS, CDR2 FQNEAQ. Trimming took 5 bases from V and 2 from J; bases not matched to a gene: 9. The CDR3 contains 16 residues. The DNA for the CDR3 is TGTGCCAGCAGCCTAACAGGGGCTTTCGGCAATCAGCCCCAGCATTTT. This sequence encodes CASSLTGAFGNQPQHF. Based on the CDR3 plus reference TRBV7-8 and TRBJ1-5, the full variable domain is GAGVSQSPRYKVAKRGQDVALRCDPISGHVSLFWYQQALGQGPEFLTYFQNEAQLDKSGLPSDRFFAERPEGSVSTLKIQRTQQEDSAVYLCASSLTGAFGNQPQHFGDGTRLSIL.

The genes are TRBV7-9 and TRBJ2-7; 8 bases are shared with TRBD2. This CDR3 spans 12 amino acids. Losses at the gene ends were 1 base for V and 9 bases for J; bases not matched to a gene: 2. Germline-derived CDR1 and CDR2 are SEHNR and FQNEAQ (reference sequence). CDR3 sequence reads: CASSLELAAQYF. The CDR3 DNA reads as TGTGCCAGCAGCTTAGAACTAGCGGCGCAGTACTTC.

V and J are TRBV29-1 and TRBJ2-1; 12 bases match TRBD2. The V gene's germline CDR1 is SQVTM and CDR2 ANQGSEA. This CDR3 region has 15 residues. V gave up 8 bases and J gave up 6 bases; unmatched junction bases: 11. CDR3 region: CSLGPTSGSFNEQFF. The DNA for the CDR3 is TGCAGCCTCGGTCCGACTAGCGGGAGTTTCAATGAGCAGTTCTTC.

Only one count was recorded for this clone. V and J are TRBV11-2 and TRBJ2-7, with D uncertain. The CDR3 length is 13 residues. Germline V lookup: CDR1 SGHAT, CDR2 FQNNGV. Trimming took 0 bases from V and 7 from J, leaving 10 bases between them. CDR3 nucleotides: TGTGCCAGCAGCTTAGATTCTCACCAGGAGCAGTACTTC. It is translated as CASSLDSHQEQYF. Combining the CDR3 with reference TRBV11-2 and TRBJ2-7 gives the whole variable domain EAGVAQSPRYKIIEKRQSVAFWCNPISGHATLYWYQQILGQGPKLLIQFQNNGVVDDSQLPKDRFSAERLKGVDSTLKIQPAKLEDSAVYLCASSLDSHQEQYFGPGTRLTVT.

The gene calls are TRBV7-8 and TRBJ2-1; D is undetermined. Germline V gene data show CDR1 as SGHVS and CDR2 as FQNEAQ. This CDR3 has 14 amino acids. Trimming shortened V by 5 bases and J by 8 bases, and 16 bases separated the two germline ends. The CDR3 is CASSPSERPHEQFF. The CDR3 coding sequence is TGTGCCAGCAGCCCCTCAGAACGGCCCCATGAGCAGTTCTTC.

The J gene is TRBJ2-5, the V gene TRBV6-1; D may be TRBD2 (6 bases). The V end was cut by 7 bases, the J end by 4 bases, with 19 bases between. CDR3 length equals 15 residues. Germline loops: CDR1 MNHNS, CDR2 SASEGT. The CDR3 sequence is CASTGGTLLGETQYF. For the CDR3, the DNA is TGTGCCAGCACCGGCGGGACCCTCCTCGGAGAGACCCAGTACTTC.